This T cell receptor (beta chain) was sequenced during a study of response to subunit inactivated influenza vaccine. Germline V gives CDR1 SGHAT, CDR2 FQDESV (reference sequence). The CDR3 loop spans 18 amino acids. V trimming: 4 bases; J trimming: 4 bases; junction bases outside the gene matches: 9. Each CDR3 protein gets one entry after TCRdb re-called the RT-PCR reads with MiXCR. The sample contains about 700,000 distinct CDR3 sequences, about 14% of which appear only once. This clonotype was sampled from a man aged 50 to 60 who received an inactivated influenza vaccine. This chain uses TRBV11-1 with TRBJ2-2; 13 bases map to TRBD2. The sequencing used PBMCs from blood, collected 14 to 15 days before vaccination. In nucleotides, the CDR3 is TGTGCCAGCAGCTGGGACACTAGCGGGGGGGCCCGCACCGGGGAGCTGTTTTTT. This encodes CASSWDTSGGARTGELFF.